The 8 T cell receptor beta chains below come from one sample, sequenced in a study of PD-L1 blockade in urothelial cancer (dated 2017 in TCRdb). The time point label on this specimen signifies: pretreatment peripheral blood. Libraries were built with the immunoSEQ multiplex PCR assay. Entries here come from immuneACCESS through TCRdb and include only in-frame sequences with V and J called. Some clones fail to appear in such tables; in the studies checked, an unresolved V gene covers under half of the shortfall, and the cause of the remainder is unknown. The table for this sample lists 50,000 to 65,000 clones; approximately 81% of them were counted only once. The ten largest clones capture about 2.9% of the sample. Sequencing used PBMCs, obtained around atezolizumab (anti-PD-L1) treatment. Receptor source: a man aged 65 to 79 with urothelial cancer.

The chain joins TRBV2 to TRBJ1-5; D remains unclear. CDR1 is SNHLY and CDR2 is FYNNEI in the germline V gene. CDR3 length: 15 residues. Trimming took 2 bases from V and 0 from J, leaving 8 bases between them. The DNA for the CDR3 is TGTGCCAGCAGTGAAAATGAAGCTAGCAATCAGCCCCAGCATTTT. Amino acids: CASSENEASNQPQHF.

The V gene is TRBV10-2, the J gene TRBJ2-7; 9 nucleotides align to TRBD1. This CDR3 spans 17 amino acids. Per germline, CDR1 WSHSY and CDR2 SAAADI. V lost 2 bases to trimming and J lost 0 bases; unmatched junction nucleotides: 8. CDR3 sequence (DNA): TGCGCCAGCAGTGAGCCCCCCGGACAGGGGAGCTCCTACGAGCAGTACTTC. Protein: CASSEPPGQGSSYEQYF.

The chain links TRBV4-1 to TRBJ2-4; D gene unclear. The CDR3 spans 15 residues. V was cut by 3 bases and J by 6 bases, with 15 bases left in between. Germline V gene sequence: CDR1 MGHRA, CDR2 YSYEKL. Here the CDR3 reads CASSQLTRTRNIQYF. In DNA form, the CDR3 reads TGCGCCAGCAGCCAGCTTACCCGAACTCGAAACATTCAGTACTTC.

In its sample, this clone was seen once. The rearrangement links TRBV2 to TRBJ2-1; 8 bases agree with TRBD2. Germline CDR1 reads SNHLY; CDR2 reads FYNNEI. Trimming took 4 bases from V and 0 from J; bases not matched to a gene: 2. CDR3 length: 15 amino acids. The CDR3 reads CASSVSGSSYNEQFF. The CDR3 DNA sequence: TGTGCCAGCAGTGTAAGCGGGAGCTCCTACAATGAGCAGTTCTTC.

This rearrangement joins TRBV7-2 to TRBJ2-7, with TRBD1 matching over 10 bases. The V segment lost 8 bases and the J segment 9 bases; nucleotides outside the gene matches: 10. This CDR3 comprises 13 residues. Looked up from germline, CDR1 is SGHTA and CDR2 is FQGNSA. The DNA of the CDR3 is TGTGCCAGCGGCCGACAGGGGGCTTTACGGCAGTACTTC. It codes for CASGRQGALRQYF.

The chain couples TRBV11-1 to TRBJ2-4, with a tentative D call TRBD2 (6 bases). V lost 4 bases, J lost 6 bases, and 10 bases lay in between. In germline, CDR1 is SGHAT, CDR2 FQDESV (reference sequence). The CDR3 contains 13 residues. CDR3 bases: TGTGCCAGCAGCTCTCTGCGGGGAAACATTCAGTACTTC. As protein: CASSSLRGNIQYF.

This rearrangement joins TRBV29-1 to TRBJ2-2, with 10 nucleotides matching TRBD2. The V and J ends lost 4 bases and 8 bases, in that order; junction bases with no gene match: 10. The V gene's germline CDR1 is SQVTM and CDR2 ANQGSEA. The CDR3 length is 15 residues. CDR3 sequence: CSVAGLAGVAGELFF. The CDR3 DNA reads as TGCAGCGTTGCAGGGCTAGCGGGAGTTGCGGGGGAGCTGTTTTTT.

The V gene is TRBV6-5, the J gene TRBJ2-1; tentatively, D is TRBD2 (6 bases). Trimming left V 4 bases short and J 8 bases short, with 15 bases between. The CDR3 runs 14 residues. Germline V gene sequence: CDR1 MNHEY, CDR2 SVGAGI. Here the CDR3 reads CASSSPSRDHEQFF. The CDR3 DNA reads TGTGCCAGCAGTTCCCCTTCGCGGGACCATGAGCAGTTCTTC.